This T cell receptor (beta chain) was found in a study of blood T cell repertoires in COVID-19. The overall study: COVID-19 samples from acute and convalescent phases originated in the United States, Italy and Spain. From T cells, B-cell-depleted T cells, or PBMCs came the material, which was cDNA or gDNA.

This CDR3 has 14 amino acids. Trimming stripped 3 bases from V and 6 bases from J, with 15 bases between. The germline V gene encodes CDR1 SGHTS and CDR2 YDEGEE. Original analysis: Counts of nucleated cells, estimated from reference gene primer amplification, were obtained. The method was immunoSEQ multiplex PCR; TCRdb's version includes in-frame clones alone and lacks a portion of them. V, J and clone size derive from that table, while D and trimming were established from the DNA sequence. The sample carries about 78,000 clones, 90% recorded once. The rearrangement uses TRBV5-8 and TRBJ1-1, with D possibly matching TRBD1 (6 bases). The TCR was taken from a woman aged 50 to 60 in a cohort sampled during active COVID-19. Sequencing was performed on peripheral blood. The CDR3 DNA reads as TGTGCCAGCAGCTCCCTACAGGGATGGGCTGAAGCTTTCTTT. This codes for CASSSLQGWAEAFF.